Below are 15 T cell receptor beta chains sequenced from a single sample in a study of blood T cell repertoires in COVID-19 (dated by TCRdb to about 2020). The library was prepared using the immunoSEQ multiplex PCR assay. TCRdb re-hosts the immuneACCESS table, in-frame sequences only. Its copies lack some clones; in the studies checked, an unresolved V gene accounts for under half of them, and the cause for the rest is not known. This sample gives approximately 200,000 clones in total; around 86% of them show up just once. The ten largest clones capture roughly 2.9% of the sample. The source material was peripheral blood. Receptors originate from a woman aged 30 to 39 with active or convalescent COVID-19.

The chain is built from TRBV6-5 and TRBJ1-1; TRBD1 is a possible D gene (5 bases). The CDR3 runs to 13 residues. CDR1 and CDR2 from the germline V gene are MNHEY and SVGAGI. V shed 11 bases and J shed 1 base, with 14 bases lying between them. The CDR3: CAERGGGNTEAFF. In DNA, the CDR3 is TGTGCCGAGCGTGGGGGAGGGAACACTGAAGCTTTCTTT.

The chain couples TRBV6-4 to TRBJ2-7, with TRBD2 identical over 13 bases. Germline V gives CDR1 MRHNA, CDR2 SNTAGT. There are 15 residues in the CDR3. Trimming removed 6 bases from V and 6 bases from J; junction bases left unmatched: 8. CDR3 sequence: CASSPRTSGSGEQYF. In DNA, the CDR3 is TGTGCCAGCAGCCCAAGGACTAGCGGGAGTGGCGAGCAGTACTTC.

The chain has TRBV6-5 and TRBJ1-3; maybe TRBD1 (5 bases). The CDR3 covers 14 residues. The ends were cut back, 6 bases at V and 5 bases at J, with 14 bases in the middle. The germline CDR1 and CDR2 sequences are MNHEY and SVGAGI. The CDR3 sequence is CASRTDKSRNTIYF. Written as DNA, the CDR3 is TGTGCCAGCAGGACGGACAAATCAAGAAACACCATATATTTT.

The chain has TRBV19 and TRBJ2-7; D is possibly TRBD2 (6 bases). Between the trimmed V and J ends, which lost 1 base and 1 base, there was a span of 14 bases. Germline V gives CDR1 LNHDA, CDR2 SQIVND (reference sequence). This CDR3 spans 16 amino acids. CDR3 DNA sequence: TGTGCCAGTAGTATAGGCGGCGGGGCACCTTCCTACGAGCAGTACTTC. This translates into CASSIGGGAPSYEQYF. Supplemented by reference TRBV19 and TRBJ2-7, the full variable domain reads DGGITQSPKYLFRKEGQNVTLSCEQNLNHDAMYWYRQDPGQGLRLIYYSQIVNDFQKGDIAEGYSVSREKKESFPLTVTSAQKNPTAFYLCASSIGGGAPSYEQYFGPGTRLTVT.

This chain uses TRBV25-1 with TRBJ2-3; D gene unclear. The length of the CDR3 is 16 residues. V was cut by 1 base and J by 0 bases, with 11 bases left in between. Per germline, CDR1 MGHDK and CDR2 SYGVNS. The CDR3 is CASSESTGMSTDTQYF. DNA for the CDR3: TGTGCCAGCAGTGAATCGACGGGTATGAGCACAGATACGCAGTATTTT.

This clone was counted only a few times. The gene calls are TRBV7-9 and TRBJ1-2; D not certain. CDR1 is SEHNR and CDR2 is FQNEAQ in the germline V gene (reference sequence). The CDR3 length is 14 residues. V dropped 5 bases and J dropped 3 bases, with 13 bases sitting between them. The CDR3 coding sequence is TGTGCCAGCAGCCCTCTTTGGGAGGACTATGGCTACACCTTC. Its translation: CASSPLWEDYGYTF.

The chain links TRBV5-1 to TRBJ1-5; a possible D gene is TRBD1 (5 bases). Germline V lookup: CDR1 SGHRS, CDR2 YFSETQ. Between the trimmed V and J ends, which lost 0 bases and 4 bases, there was a span of 8 bases. CDR3 length equals 14 residues. The CDR3 here is CASSLAGGNQPQHF. The CDR3 region has the DNA TGCGCCAGCAGCTTGGCCGGGGGAAATCAGCCCCAGCATTTT.

This clone was observed a single time. The chain links TRBV5-1 to TRBJ2-3; TRBD2 might be the D (5 bases). The V gene's germline CDR1 is SGHRS and CDR2 YFSETQ. V was trimmed by 4 bases and J by 2 bases, leaving 17 bases between them. The CDR3 is 16 residues long. CDR3 bases: TGCGCCAGCAGCAACCTCGGGGTAGCTTTCACAGATACGCAGTATTTT. Translation: CASSNLGVAFTDTQYF.

The chain is built from TRBV2 and TRBJ1-5; TRBD1 is a possible D gene (5 bases). From germline, CDR1 is SNHLY and CDR2 FYNNEI. This CDR3 has 13 residues. V was trimmed by 5 bases and J by 6 bases, leaving 11 bases between them. The CDR3 sequence is CASSRDWTQPQHF. The CDR3 nucleotides read TGTGCCAGCAGTAGGGACTGGACTCAGCCCCAGCATTTT.

The chain uses TRBV27 and TRBJ2-1; maybe TRBD2 (6 bases). Trimming cost V 2 bases and J 10 bases, with 24 bases left between them. Germline V lookup: CDR1 MNHEY, CDR2 SMNVEV (reference sequence). The CDR3 spans 17 residues. CDR3 in DNA: TGTGCCAGCAGTTTAGGTGTAGGAGGGGTCCGGGCCAGGGAGCAGTTCTTC. As protein: CASSLGVGGVRAREQFF.

This chain joins TRBV6-5 and TRBJ2-5; 7 nucleotides line up with TRBD2. The CDR3 covers 15 residues. V shed 6 bases, J shed 3 bases, and the junction held 10 bases outside the gene matches. The germline V gene has CDR1 MNHEY and CDR2 SVGAGI. The CDR3 spells CASRSWGGQEETQYF. The CDR3 DNA sequence: TGTGCCAGCAGATCCTGGGGAGGGCAGGAAGAGACCCAGTACTTC.

The CDR3 spells CASTPGDTQYF. The DNA for the CDR3 is TGTGCCAGCACGCCGGGGGATACGCAGTATTTT. The chain couples TRBV2 to TRBJ2-3; maybe TRBD2 (5 bases). Trimming removed 7 bases from V and 6 bases from J, with 8 bases in between. Germline V lookup: CDR1 SNHLY, CDR2 FYNNEI. CDR3 size: 11 residues.

This clone was detected only a few times. CDR3 in amino acids: CASSIGGHGYEQYF. The CDR3 DNA follows: TGTGCCAGTAGTATCGGGGGTCATGGCTACGAGCAGTACTTC. The gene calls are TRBV19 and TRBJ2-7; weak D call: TRBD2 (6 bases). The V end was cut by 3 bases, the J end by 3 bases, with 12 bases between. The CDR3 is 14 residues long. Germline loops: CDR1 LNHDA, CDR2 SQIVND (reference sequence).

The V call is TRBV4-1, the J call TRBJ2-3, with TRBD1 identical over 9 bases. This CDR3 has 17 amino acids. Germline CDR1 and CDR2: MGHRA and YSYEKL. The ends lost 0 bases at V and 6 bases at J; junction bases unmatched: 10. The CDR3 DNA is TGCGCCAGCAGCCAAGATCAAGAGGACAGGGGTGGGGATACGCAGTATTTT. Amino acids: CASSQDQEDRGGDTQYF.

The chain combines TRBV5-1 with TRBJ1-4; a weak D match, TRBD1 (5 bases). The V end was cut by 2 bases, the J end by 6 bases, with 11 bases between. The CDR3 sequence is 14 residues long. Germline V lookup: CDR1 SGHRS, CDR2 YFSETQ. Here the CDR3 reads CASSLGASDEKLFF. The CDR3 nucleotides are TGCGCCAGCAGCTTAGGGGCCTCGGATGAAAAACTGTTTTTT.